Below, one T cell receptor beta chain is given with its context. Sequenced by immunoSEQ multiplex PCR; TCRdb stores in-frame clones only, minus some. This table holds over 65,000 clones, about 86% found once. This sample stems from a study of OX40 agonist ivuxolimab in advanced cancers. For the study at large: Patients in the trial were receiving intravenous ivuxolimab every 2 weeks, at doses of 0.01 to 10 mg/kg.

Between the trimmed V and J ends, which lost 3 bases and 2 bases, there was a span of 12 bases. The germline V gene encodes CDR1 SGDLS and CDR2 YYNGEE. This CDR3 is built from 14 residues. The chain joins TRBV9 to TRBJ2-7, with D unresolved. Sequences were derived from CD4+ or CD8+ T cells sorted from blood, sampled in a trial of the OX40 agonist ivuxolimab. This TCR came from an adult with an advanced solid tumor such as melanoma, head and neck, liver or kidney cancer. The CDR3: CASSASDGPYEQYF. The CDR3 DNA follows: TGTGCCAGCAGCGCCTCTGATGGGCCCTACGAGCAGTACTTC.